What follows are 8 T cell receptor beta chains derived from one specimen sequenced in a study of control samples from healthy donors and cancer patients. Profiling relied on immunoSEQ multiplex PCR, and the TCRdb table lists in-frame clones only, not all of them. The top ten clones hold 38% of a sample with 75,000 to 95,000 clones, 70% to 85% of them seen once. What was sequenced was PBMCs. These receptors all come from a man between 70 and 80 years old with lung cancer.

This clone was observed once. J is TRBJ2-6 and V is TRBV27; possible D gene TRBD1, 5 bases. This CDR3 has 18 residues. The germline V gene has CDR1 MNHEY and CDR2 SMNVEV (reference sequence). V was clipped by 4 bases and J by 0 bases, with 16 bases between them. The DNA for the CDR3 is TGTGCCAGCAGTTCAGCAGGGTTTTCCAGCTCTGGGGCCAACGTCCTGACTTTC. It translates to CASSSAGFSSSGANVLTF.

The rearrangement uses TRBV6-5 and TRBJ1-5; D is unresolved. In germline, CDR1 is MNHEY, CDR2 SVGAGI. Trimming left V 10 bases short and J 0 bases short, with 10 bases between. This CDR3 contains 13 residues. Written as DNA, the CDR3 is TGTGCCACCGAGATGGTTAGCAATCAGCCCCAGCATTTT. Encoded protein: CATEMVSNQPQHF.

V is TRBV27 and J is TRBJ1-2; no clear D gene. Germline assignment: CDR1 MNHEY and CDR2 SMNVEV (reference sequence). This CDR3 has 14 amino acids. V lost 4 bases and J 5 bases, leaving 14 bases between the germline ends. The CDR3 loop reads CASSSLGPGYGYTF. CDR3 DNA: TGTGCCAGCAGTTCCCTGGGCCCGGGGTATGGCTACACCTTC.

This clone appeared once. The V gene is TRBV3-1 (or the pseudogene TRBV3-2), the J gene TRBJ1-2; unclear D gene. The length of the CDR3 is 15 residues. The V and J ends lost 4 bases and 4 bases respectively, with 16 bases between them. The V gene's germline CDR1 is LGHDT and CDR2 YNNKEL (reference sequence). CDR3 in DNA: TGTGCCAGCAGCCTTGGACGGCCTCCCATCTATGGCTACACCTTC. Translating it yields CASSLGRPPIYGYTF.

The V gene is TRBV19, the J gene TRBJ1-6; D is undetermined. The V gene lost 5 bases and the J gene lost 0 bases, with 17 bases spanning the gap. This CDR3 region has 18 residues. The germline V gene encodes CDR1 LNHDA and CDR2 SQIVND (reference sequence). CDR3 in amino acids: CASSAPAGSSSYNSPLHF. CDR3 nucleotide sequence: TGTGCCAGTAGTGCCCCCGCGGGGTCGAGCTCCTATAATTCACCCCTCCACTTT.

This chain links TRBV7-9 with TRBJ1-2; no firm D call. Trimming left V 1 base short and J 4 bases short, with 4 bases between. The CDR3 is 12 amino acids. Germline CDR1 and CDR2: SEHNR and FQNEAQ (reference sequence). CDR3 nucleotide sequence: TGTGCCAGCAGCTTAGAAAGCTATGGCTACACCTTC. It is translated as CASSLESYGYTF.

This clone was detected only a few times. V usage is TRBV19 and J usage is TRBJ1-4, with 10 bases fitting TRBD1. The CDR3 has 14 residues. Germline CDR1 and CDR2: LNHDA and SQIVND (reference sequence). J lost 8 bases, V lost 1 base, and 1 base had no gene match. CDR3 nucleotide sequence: TGTGCCAGTAGTATAGGGGACAGGGGCGAAAAACTGTTTTTT. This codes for CASSIGDRGEKLFF.

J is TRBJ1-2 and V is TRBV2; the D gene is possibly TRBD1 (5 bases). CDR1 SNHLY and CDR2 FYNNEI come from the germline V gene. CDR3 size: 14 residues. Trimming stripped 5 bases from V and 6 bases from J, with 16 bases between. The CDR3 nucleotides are TGTGCCAGCAGTTTCCAGGGAAGGGTCGATGGCTACACCTTC. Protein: CASSFQGRVDGYTF.